These 5 T cell receptor beta chains were sequenced from one sample in a study of cytomegalovirus exposure and HLA in healthy donors. The study ran its PCR with 60 Vbeta and 13 Jbeta primers. The data were produced by immunoSEQ multiplex PCR, yet TCRdb's version contains in-frame clones alone and is incomplete. The top ten clones hold over 13% of a sample with 180,000 or so clones, 60% to 80% of them seen once. The sequencing sample was made of PBMCs. The receptors originated from a man aged 50 to 60 in good health and CMV-seropositive.

The chain couples TRBV19 to TRBJ2-3; 9 bases agree with TRBD2. Germline V CDR1 and CDR2: LNHDA, SQIVND (reference sequence). The length of the CDR3 is 15 residues. V shed 6 bases, J shed 2 bases, and the junction held 6 bases outside the gene matches. Written as DNA, the CDR3 is TGTGCCAGTAGGATACTAGCGGGCGCCACAGATACGCAGTATTTT. Its translation is CASRILAGATDTQYF. Complete variable domain (other parts from reference TRBV19 and TRBJ2-3): DGGITQSPKYLFRKEGQNVTLSCEQNLNHDAMYWYRQDPGQGLRLIYYSQIVNDFQKGDIAEGYSVSREKKESFPLTVTSAQKNPTAFYLCASRILAGATDTQYFGPGTRLTVL.

J is TRBJ2-2 and V is TRBV5-4, with D maybe TRBD2 (5 bases). Germline CDR1 and CDR2: SGHNT and YYREEE (reference sequence). This CDR3 comprises 17 residues. The ends were cut back, 2 bases at V and 1 base at J, with 15 bases in the middle. The CDR3 region is CASSLVPPGMNTGELFF. CDR3 nucleotides: TGTGCCAGCAGCTTAGTCCCCCCGGGGATGAACACCGGGGAGCTGTTTTTT.

This chain joins TRBV7-9 and TRBJ2-1, with TRBD1 matching 11 bases. The junction had 2 bases not matched to a gene; V was cut back by 8 bases and J by 8 bases. The CDR3 contains 12 residues. Germline-derived CDR1 and CDR2 are SEHNR and FQNEAQ (reference sequence). The CDR3: CASGTGGDEQFF. CDR3 coding DNA: TGTGCCAGCGGGACAGGGGGAGATGAGCAGTTCTTC.

This clone was observed a few times. J is TRBJ1-5 and V is TRBV19; D possibly corresponds to TRBD1 (5 bases). Trimming left V 1 base short and J 3 bases short, with 16 bases between. The CDR3 length is 17 residues. Germline CDR1 reads LNHDA; CDR2 reads SQIVND (reference sequence). CDR3 in DNA: TGTGCCAGTAGTATAGGGGGAGGGGCAGGGCTCAATCAGCCCCAGCATTTT. This sequence encodes CASSIGGGAGLNQPQHF.

The J gene is TRBJ2-1, the V gene TRBV6-5, with D unclear. The CDR3 has 15 amino acids. Germline-derived CDR1 and CDR2 are MNHEY and SVGAGI. Trimming shortened V by 4 bases and J by 7 bases, and 17 bases separated the two germline ends. In DNA form, the CDR3 reads TGTGCCAGCAGTTTCTATCCGTACCTCGGTAATGAGCAGTTCTTC. Its protein is CASSFYPYLGNEQFF.